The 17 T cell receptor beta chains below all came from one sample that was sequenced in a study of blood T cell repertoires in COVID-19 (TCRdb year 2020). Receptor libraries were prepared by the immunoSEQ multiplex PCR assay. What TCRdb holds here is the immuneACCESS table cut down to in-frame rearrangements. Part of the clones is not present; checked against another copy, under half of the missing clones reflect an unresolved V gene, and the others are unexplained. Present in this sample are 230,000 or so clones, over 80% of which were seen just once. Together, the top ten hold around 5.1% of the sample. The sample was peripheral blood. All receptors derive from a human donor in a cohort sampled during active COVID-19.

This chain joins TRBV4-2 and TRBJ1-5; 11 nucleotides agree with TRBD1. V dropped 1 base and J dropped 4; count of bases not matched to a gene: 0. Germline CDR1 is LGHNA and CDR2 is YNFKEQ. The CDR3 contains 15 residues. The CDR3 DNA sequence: TGTGCCAGCAGCCAAGGGGACAGGGGGAATCAGCCCCAGCATTTT. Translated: CASSQGDRGNQPQHF.

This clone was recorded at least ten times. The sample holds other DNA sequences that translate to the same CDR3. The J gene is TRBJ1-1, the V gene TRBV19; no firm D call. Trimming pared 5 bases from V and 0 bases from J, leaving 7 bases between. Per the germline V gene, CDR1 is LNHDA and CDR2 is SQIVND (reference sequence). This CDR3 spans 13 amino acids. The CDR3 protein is CASSFGLNTEAFF. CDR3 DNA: TGTGCCAGTAGTTTCGGGTTGAACACTGAAGCTTTCTTT.

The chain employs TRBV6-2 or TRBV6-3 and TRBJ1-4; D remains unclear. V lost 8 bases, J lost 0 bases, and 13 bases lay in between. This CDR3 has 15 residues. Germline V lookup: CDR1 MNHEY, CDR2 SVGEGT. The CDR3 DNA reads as TGTGCCAGCGGTTCAGATTTAACAACTAATGAAAAACTGTTTTTT. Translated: CASGSDLTTNEKLFF.

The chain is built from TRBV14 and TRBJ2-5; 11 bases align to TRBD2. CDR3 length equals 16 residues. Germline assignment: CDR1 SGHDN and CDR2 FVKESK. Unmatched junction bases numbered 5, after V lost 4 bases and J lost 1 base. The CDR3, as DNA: TGTGCCAGCAGCCGCCTAGCGGGGGGAATCCAAGAGACCCAGTACTTC. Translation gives CASSRLAGGIQETQYF.

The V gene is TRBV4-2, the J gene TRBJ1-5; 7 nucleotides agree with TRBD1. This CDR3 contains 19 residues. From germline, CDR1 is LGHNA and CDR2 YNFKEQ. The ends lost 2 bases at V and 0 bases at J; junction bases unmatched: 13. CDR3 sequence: CASSQRGYRGTASNQPQHF. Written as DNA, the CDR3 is TGTGCCAGCAGCCAAAGAGGGTACCGCGGGACAGCTAGCAATCAGCCCCAGCATTTT.

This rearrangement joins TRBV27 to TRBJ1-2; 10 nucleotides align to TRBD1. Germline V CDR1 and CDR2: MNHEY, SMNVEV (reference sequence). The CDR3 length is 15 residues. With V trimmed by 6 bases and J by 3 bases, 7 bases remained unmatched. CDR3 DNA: TGTGCCAGCAGCCCGACAGGGGGCTGGTACTATGGCTACACCTTC. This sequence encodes CASSPTGGWYYGYTF.

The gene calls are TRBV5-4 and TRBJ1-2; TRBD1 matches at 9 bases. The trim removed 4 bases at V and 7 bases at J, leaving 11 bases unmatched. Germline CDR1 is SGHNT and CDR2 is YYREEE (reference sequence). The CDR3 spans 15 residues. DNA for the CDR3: TGTGCCAGCAGCCGCCGGGACAGGGTTTCGTCTGGCTACACCTTC. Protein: CASSRRDRVSSGYTF.

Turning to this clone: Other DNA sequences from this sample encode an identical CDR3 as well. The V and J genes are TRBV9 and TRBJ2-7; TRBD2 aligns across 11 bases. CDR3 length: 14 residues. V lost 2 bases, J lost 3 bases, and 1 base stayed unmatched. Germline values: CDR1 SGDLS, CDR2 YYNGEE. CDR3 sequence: CASSVGLADYEQYF. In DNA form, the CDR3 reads TGTGCCAGCAGCGTGGGACTAGCGGACTACGAGCAGTACTTC.

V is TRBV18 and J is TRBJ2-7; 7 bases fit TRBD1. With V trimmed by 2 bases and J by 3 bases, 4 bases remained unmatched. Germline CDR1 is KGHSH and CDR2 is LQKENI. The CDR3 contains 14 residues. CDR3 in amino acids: CASSPGTDFYEQYF. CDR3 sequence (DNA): TGTGCCAGCTCACCAGGGACAGATTTCTACGAGCAGTACTTC.

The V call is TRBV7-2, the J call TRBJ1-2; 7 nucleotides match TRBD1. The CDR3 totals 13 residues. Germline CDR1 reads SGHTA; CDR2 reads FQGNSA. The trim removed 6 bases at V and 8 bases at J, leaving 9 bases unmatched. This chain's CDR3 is CASSSTGFQGYTF. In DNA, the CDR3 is TGTGCCAGCAGTTCGACAGGGTTTCAAGGCTACACCTTC.

The CDR3 DNA follows: TGTGCCAGCAGCCCTTTACAGGGGGTGGTCGATACGCAGTATTTT. Its translation is CASSPLQGVVDTQYF. This chain uses TRBV7-8 with TRBJ2-3, with 8 bases that match TRBD1. V dropped 5 bases and J dropped 6; count of bases not matched to a gene: 10. This CDR3 has 15 amino acids. Per germline, CDR1 SGHVS and CDR2 FQNEAQ.

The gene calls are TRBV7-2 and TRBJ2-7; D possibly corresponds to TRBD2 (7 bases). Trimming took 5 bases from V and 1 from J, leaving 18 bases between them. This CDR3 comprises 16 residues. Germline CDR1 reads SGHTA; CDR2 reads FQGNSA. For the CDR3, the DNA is TGTGCCAGCAGCCTAAAGGGGGGGCCACTTTCCTACGAGCAGTACTTC. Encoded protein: CASSLKGGPLSYEQYF.

This CDR3 is CASSPDRVRAEAFF. The CDR3 DNA sequence: TGTGCCAGCAGCCCAGACAGGGTTCGGGCTGAAGCTTTCTTT. The chain is built from TRBV7-2 and TRBJ1-1; 7 bases are shared with TRBD1. This CDR3 has 14 residues. Trimming at V came to 5 bases and at J to 6 bases, leaving 9 bases not matched to a gene. Germline CDR1 SGHTA, CDR2 FQGNSA. Complete variable domain (other parts from reference TRBV7-2 and TRBJ1-1): GAGVSQSPSNKVTEKGKDVELRCDPISGHTALYWYRQSLGQGLEFLIYFQGNSAPDKSGLPSDRFSAERTGGSVSTLTIQRTQQEDSAVYLCASSPDRVRAEAFFGQGTRLTVV.

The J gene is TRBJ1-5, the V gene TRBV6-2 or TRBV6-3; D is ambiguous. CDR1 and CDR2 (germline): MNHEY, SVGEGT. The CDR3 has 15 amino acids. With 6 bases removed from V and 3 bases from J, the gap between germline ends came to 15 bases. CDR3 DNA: TGTGCCAGCAGCCGGGCGGGGTTTAACAATCAGCCCCAGCATTTT. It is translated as CASSRAGFNNQPQHF.

Here the CDR3 reads CATSDGGRTIRKQFF. Written as DNA, the CDR3 is TGTGCCACCAGTGACGGCGGGAGAACAATCAGGAAGCAGTTCTTC. V and J are TRBV24-1 and TRBJ2-1, with 7 bases that match TRBD2. The CDR3 extends over 15 amino acids. J was trimmed by 11 bases and V by 4 bases; bases with no gene match: 13. CDR1 KGHDR and CDR2 SFDVKD come from the germline V gene.

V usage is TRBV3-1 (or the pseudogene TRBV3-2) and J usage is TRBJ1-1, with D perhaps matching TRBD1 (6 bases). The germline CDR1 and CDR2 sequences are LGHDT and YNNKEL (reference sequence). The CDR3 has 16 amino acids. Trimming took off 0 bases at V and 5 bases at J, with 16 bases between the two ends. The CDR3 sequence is CASSQDLKGVGTEAFF. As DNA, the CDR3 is TGTGCCAGCAGCCAAGATCTGAAGGGGGTTGGGACTGAAGCTTTCTTT.

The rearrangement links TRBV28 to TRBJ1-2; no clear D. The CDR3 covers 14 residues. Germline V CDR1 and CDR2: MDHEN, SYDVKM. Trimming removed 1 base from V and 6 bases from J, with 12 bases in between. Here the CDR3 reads CASSLSVPVNGYTF. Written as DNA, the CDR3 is TGTGCCAGCAGTTTATCCGTGCCAGTCAATGGCTACACCTTC.